Shown below are 22 T cell receptor beta chains from a single sample sequenced in a study of blood T cells in healthy people across ages. Sample-barcoded 5' priming and a J-beta primer mix drove a second PCR of roughly 7 to 11 cycles. TCRdb analysed the 5' RACE reads with MiXCR anew, one entry per CDR3 protein. This sample has 750,000 to 850,000 distinct CDR3 sequences; roughly 25% occur once, and the top ten carry roughly 3.8%. The sample was also reused in another study, on T cells of mothers and their children.

Specimen: blood. These receptor sequences come from a boy aged 10-17 years in good health.

The V and J genes are TRBV7-9 and TRBJ1-2; D might be TRBD1 (6 bases). Between the trimmed V and J ends, which lost 7 bases and 6 bases, there was a span of 18 bases. The germline V gene has CDR1 SEHNR and CDR2 FQNEAQ (reference sequence). CDR3 size: 14 residues. The CDR3 region is CASTMRTVTDGYTF. CDR3 sequence (DNA): TGTGCCAGCACCATGAGGACAGTTACTGATGGCTACACCTTC.

The V call is TRBV20-1, the J call TRBJ1-2; D gene uncertain. CDR1 is DFQATT, CDR2 SNEGSKA, per germline (reference sequence). This CDR3 is 15 amino acids long. Trimming pared 6 bases from V and 1 base from J, leaving 18 bases between. This chain's CDR3 is CSARVPVEFNYGYTF. For the CDR3, the DNA is TGCAGTGCCCGGGTGCCGGTGGAGTTTAACTATGGCTACACCTTC.

The chain carries TRBV12-3 or TRBV12-4 and TRBJ1-2; the D is unclear. V was cut by 5 bases and J by 3 bases, with 16 bases left in between. The length of the CDR3 is 15 residues. CDR3 region: CASSPPSDRDYGYTF. CDR3 nucleotides: TGTGCCAGCAGTCCGCCTTCGGATAGGGACTATGGCTACACCTTC.

This clonotype was detected only a few times. The chain employs TRBV6-2 or TRBV6-3 and TRBJ2-1; D gene ambiguous. Trimming stripped 5 bases from V and 5 bases from J, with 7 bases between. The CDR3 consists of 12 residues. Germline CDR1 MNHEY, CDR2 SVGEGT. This CDR3 is CASSRPNNEQFF. CDR3 DNA sequence: TGTGCCAGCAGTCGCCCGAACAATGAGCAGTTCTTC.

The chain links TRBV7-8 to TRBJ1-1; no definite D call. The ends were cut back, 7 bases at V and 2 bases at J, with 14 bases in the middle. From germline, CDR1 is SGHVS and CDR2 FQNEAQ. The CDR3 has 14 residues. The CDR3 region has the DNA TGTGCCAGCATGCCTTGGGAGTTAAACACTGAAGCTTTCTTT. Protein: CASMPWELNTEAFF. Together with reference TRBV7-8 and TRBJ1-1, the CDR3 gives the full variable domain: GAGVSQSPRYKVAKRGQDVALRCDPISGHVSLFWYQQALGQGPEFLTYFQNEAQLDKSGLPSDRFFAERPEGSVSTLKIQRTQQEDSAVYLCASMPWELNTEAFFGQGTRLTVV.

This chain connects TRBV20-1 to TRBJ2-2; D might be TRBD1 (5 bases). The germline V and J ends were trimmed by 0 bases and 5 bases, with 10 bases remaining between them. The CDR3 sequence is 14 residues long. Per the germline V gene, CDR1 is DFQATT and CDR2 is SNEGSKA (reference sequence). CDR3 sequence reads: CSARDWPGTGELFF. The CDR3 region has the DNA TGCAGTGCTAGAGATTGGCCAGGGACCGGGGAGCTGTTTTTT.

The rearrangement links TRBV9 to TRBJ2-7; perhaps TRBD2 as D (6 bases). V shed 4 bases and J shed 4 bases, with 21 bases lying between them. The CDR3 is 16 residues long. CDR1 is SGDLS and CDR2 is YYNGEE in the germline V gene. The CDR3 DNA reads TGTGCCAGCAGCCCCCAGATGAGTGGGGGGAATTACGAGCAGTACTTC. Protein product: CASSPQMSGGNYEQYF.

In this sample, this clonotype turned up once. The V call is TRBV19, the J call TRBJ2-6, with D perhaps matching TRBD2 (6 bases). The V gene's germline CDR1 is LNHDA and CDR2 SQIVND (reference sequence). The CDR3 covers 18 residues. V was cut by 5 bases and J by 0 bases, with 17 bases left in between. The CDR3 DNA reads as TGTGCCAGTAGTGCGGACTATTACTCCCTCTCTGGGGCCAACGTCCTGACTTTC. Encoded protein: CASSADYYSLSGANVLTF. The whole variable domain, remainder taken from reference TRBV19 and TRBJ2-6, is DGGITQSPKYLFRKEGQNVTLSCEQNLNHDAMYWYRQDPGQGLRLIYYSQIVNDFQKGDIAEGYSVSREKKESFPLTVTSAQKNPTAFYLCASSADYYSLSGANVLTFGAGSRLTVL.

The rearrangement links TRBV29-1 to TRBJ1-1; D is possibly TRBD1 (5 bases). The CDR3 extends over 12 amino acids. Germline values: CDR1 SQVTM, CDR2 ANQGSEA. V shed 4 bases and J shed 5 bases, with 11 bases lying between them. The CDR3 DNA follows: TGCAGCGTTGTTTCAGGGTGGACTGAAGCTTTCTTT. Protein sequence: CSVVSGWTEAFF. The full variable domain, with the rest looked up from reference TRBV29-1 and TRBJ1-1, is SAVISQKPSRDICQRGTSLTIQCQVDSQVTMMFWYRQQPGQSLTLIATANQGSEATYESGFVIDKFPISRPNLTFSTLTVSNMSPEDSSIYLCSVVSGWTEAFFGQGTRLTVV.

This chain uses TRBV6-1 with TRBJ1-4; 8 bases are a match to TRBD1. This CDR3 is built from 16 residues. Trimming removed 8 bases from V and 6 bases from J; junction bases left unmatched: 14. Germline V gives CDR1 MNHNS, CDR2 SASEGT. As DNA, the CDR3 is TGTGCCAGCGCAGACTCAACCGGGACAGGTGATGAAAAACTGTTTTTT. Translating gives CASADSTGTGDEKLFF.

The CDR3 spells CSASGTSGINEQFF. As DNA, the CDR3 is TGCAGTGCTAGTGGGACTAGCGGCATCAATGAGCAGTTCTTC. The chain recombines TRBV20-1 with TRBJ2-1, with 11 positions matching TRBD2. The V gene end was trimmed by 3 bases and the J gene end by 6 bases; junction bases not matched to a gene: 4. CDR3 length equals 14 residues. CDR1 and CDR2 (germline): DFQATT, SNEGSKA (reference sequence).

J is TRBJ2-3 and V is TRBV11-2; D gene uncertain. V lost 1 base and J 8 bases, leaving 7 bases between the germline ends. CDR1 and CDR2 (germline): SGHAT, FQNNGV. The CDR3 loop spans 12 amino acids. Written as DNA, the CDR3 is TGTGCCAGCAGCTTAGGCGTGGTTACGCAGTATTTT. Its protein product is CASSLGVVTQYF.

Only a few counts were recorded for this clonotype. This chain uses TRBV28 with TRBJ1-2; possibly TRBD1 for D (6 bases). This CDR3 has 14 residues. The ends were cut back, 7 bases at V and 3 bases at J, with 15 bases in the middle. CDR1 and CDR2 (germline): MDHEN, SYDVKM. CDR3 amino acids: CASIWSGADYGYTF. The CDR3 DNA follows: TGTGCCAGCATCTGGTCAGGGGCAGACTATGGCTACACCTTC.

CDR3 protein: CASSFRPGIGYNEQFF. DNA of the CDR3: TGTGCCAGCAGCTTCAGGCCCGGGATAGGGTACAATGAGCAGTTCTTC. The chain joins TRBV7-9 to TRBJ2-5, with D perhaps TRBD2 (5 bases). The DNA end favors TRBJ2-1, so the J call may be wrong. This CDR3 spans 16 amino acids. Germline CDR1 reads SEHNR; CDR2 reads FQNEAQ (reference sequence).

The chain joins TRBV21-1 to TRBJ2-7; the table's D call, TRBD1, was not checked against the DNA. TRBV21-1 is flagged as a pseudogene. The CDR3 is made up of 13 amino acids. The chain's CDR3 is CASRRRDTYEQYF. CDR3 in DNA: TGTGCCAGCCGGCGAAGGGACACCTACGAGCAGTACTTC.

This chain joins TRBV7-2 and TRBJ1-3, with D tentatively TRBD1 (5 bases). The V and J ends lost 4 bases and 0 bases respectively, with 10 bases between them. The CDR3 loop spans 15 amino acids. The V gene's germline CDR1 is SGHTA and CDR2 FQGNSA. The CDR3, as DNA: TGTGCCAGCAGCTCTGCAGGGAGCTCTGGAAACACCATATATTTT. It codes for CASSSAGSSGNTIYF.

The chain couples TRBV5-1 to TRBJ1-1; D is unresolved. The CDR3 is made up of 15 amino acids. Germline CDR1 reads SGHRS; CDR2 reads YFSETQ. With 0 bases removed from V and 3 bases from J, the gap between germline ends came to 12 bases. CDR3 residues: CASSLAEGTDTEAFF. As DNA, the CDR3 is TGCGCCAGCAGCTTGGCCGAAGGCACGGACACTGAAGCTTTCTTT.

The V and J genes are TRBV28 and TRBJ2-5; D possibly corresponds to TRBD1 (6 bases). V shed 6 bases and J shed 5 bases, with 19 bases lying between them. The CDR3 spans 15 residues. Germline CDR1 is MDHEN and CDR2 is SYDVKM. The CDR3 is CASRTGTHDVETQYF. CDR3 sequence (DNA): TGTGCCAGCAGAACCGGGACACACGATGTGGAGACCCAGTACTTC.

This clonotype was detected only a few times. V is TRBV11-2 and J is TRBJ1-6; 8 nucleotides agree with TRBD1. There are 16 residues in the CDR3. The J segment lost 7 bases and the V segment lost 7 bases, leaving 12 bases of the junction unmatched. Germline V gene lookup returns CDR1 SGHAT and CDR2 FQNNGV. For the CDR3, the DNA is TGTGCCAGCACCATCCGTTCGGACAGGGAGAATTCACCCCTCCACTTT. It specifies CASTIRSDRENSPLHF.

As regards this clonotype: At one end the junction does not follow the germline gene, possibly because of a read error. The gene calls are TRBV6-2 or TRBV6-3 and TRBJ2-3, with TRBD1 as a possible D gene (5 bases). Germline-derived CDR1 and CDR2 are MNHEY and SVGEGT. The CDR3 runs to 11 residues. CDR3 in DNA: TGTGCCAGCAGTTCGACAGTTACGCAGTATTTT. It encodes CASSSTVTQYF.

Remarks on this clonotype: One end of the junction does not line up with germline, which may come from a read error. The chain joins TRBV7-7 to TRBJ2-2, with 7 bases fitting TRBD1. CDR1 and CDR2 (germline): SSHAT, FNYEAQ (reference sequence). The CDR3 consists of 15 residues. CDR3 sequence: CASSSGTANTGELSF. The DNA of the CDR3 is TGTGCTAGCAGCTCCGGGACAGCAAACACCGGGGAGCTGTCTTTT.

This clonotype was detected only a few times. This sequence joins TRBV7-9 and TRBJ2-7; D may be TRBD1 (5 bases). This CDR3 region has 13 residues. Trimming pared 0 bases from V and 6 bases from J, leaving 9 bases between. Germline lookup yields CDR1 SEHNR and CDR2 FQNEAQ (reference sequence). The CDR3 sequence: CASSLALGAEQYF. CDR3 nucleotide sequence: TGTGCCAGCAGCTTAGCGCTAGGGGCCGAGCAGTACTTC.